The clone carrying this T cell receptor (beta chain) was counted a single time. This entry comes from a study of blood T cell repertoires in COVID-19. CDR1 is SGHVS, CDR2 FQNEAQ, per germline. J was trimmed by 5 bases and V by 3 bases; bases with no gene match: 5. The CDR3 is 14 residues long. Sequencing was performed with immunoSEQ multiplex PCR; in TCRdb, only in-frame clones are kept and a portion is missing. The data hold roughly 220,000 clones, with roughly 89% observed a single time. The material sequenced was PBMCs or T cells enriched from blood (not recorded which). The rearrangement links TRBV7-8 to TRBJ2-3; 7 nucleotides line up with TRBD2. The receptor's source is a middle-aged woman with acute COVID-19. DNA for the CDR3: TGTGCCAGCAGCTTCCGACTAGCTGTAGATACGCAGTATTTT. Translating gives CASSFRLAVDTQYF.